These T cell receptor beta chains were read from a single sample in a study of blood T cell repertoires in COVID-19. Libraries were prepared by immunoSEQ multiplex PCR; TCRdb keeps only in-frame clonotypes and omits some of them. The data contain about 180,000 clones, 80% to 90% of them singletons. The sequenced material came from peripheral blood. The origin of the receptors is a man between 18 and 29 years old who had recovered from COVID-19. Each CDR3 is given with its conserved first and last residue. D genes are given only for firm matches. Rows may omit the clone size; those that give it use once, few, many or a size class.

d_call j_call clone_size v_call cdr3_aa cdr3_nt
TRBD2 TRBJ2-1 - TRBV11-2 CGTSGYNEQFF TGTGGGACTAGCGGATACAATGAGCAGTTCTTC
TRBD2 TRBJ2-1 - TRBV7-2 CASSLVPSGGSSYNEQFF TGTGCCAGCAGCTTAGTCCCTAGCGGGGGGAGCTCCTACAATGAGCAGTTCTTC
- TRBJ1-2 - TRBV4-3 CASSQDGLLDGYTF TGCGCCAGCAGCCAAGACGGTCTCCTAGATGGCTACACCTTC
TRBD2 TRBJ2-1 - TRBV5-1 CASSHGTSGVNEQFF TGCGCCAGCAGCCACGGGACTAGCGGGGTCAATGAGCAGTTCTTC
- TRBJ2-7 - TRBV7-9 CASSLSTSPYEQYF TGTGCCAGCAGCTTATCCACTAGCCCTTACGAGCAGTACTTC
TRBD1 TRBJ1-2 - TRBV4-1 CASSQRTGPLGWDYGYTF TGCGCCAGCAGCCAAAGGACAGGGCCGCTGGGCTGGGACTATGGCTACACCTTC
- TRBJ2-1 - TRBV2 CASSDGSASYNEQFF TGTGCCAGCAGTGATGGGAGCGCCTCCTACAATGAGCAGTTCTTC
- TRBJ1-6 - TRBV28 CASGTTVINSPLHF TGTGCCAGCGGCACGACAGTGATTAATTCACCCCTCCACTTT
TRBD2 TRBJ2-1 - TRBV5-4 CASSLDGLGLAGLKDNEQFF TGTGCCAGCAGCTTGGATGGTTTGGGACTAGCGGGGTTGAAGGACAATGAGCAGTTCTTC
TRBD2 TRBJ2-1 - TRBV7-2 CASSLGGASSEQFF TGTGCCAGCAGTCTCGGGGGGGCTAGCAGTGAGCAGTTCTTC
- TRBJ1-4 - TRBV19 CATLDRRGNEKLFF TGTGCCACCCTGGACCGGCGGGGTAATGAAAAACTGTTTTTT
TRBD2 TRBJ2-1 - TRBV4-2 CASSQEISRGRISEQFF TGTGCCAGCAGCCAAGAAATCAGTCGCGGGAGGATTAGCGAGCAGTTCTTC
- TRBJ2-3 - TRBV4-3 CASSHTLATTDTQYF TGCGCCAGCAGCCACACTCTAGCGACCACAGATACGCAGTATTTT
- TRBJ2-7 once TRBV7-2 CASSLAGGTSYEQYF TGTGCCAGCAGCTTAGCCGGCGGGACCTCCTACGAGCAGTACTTC
TRBD1 TRBJ1-1 - TRBV16 CASSKRGLTEAFF TGTGCCAGCAGCAAAAGGGGGCTTACTGAAGCTTTCTTT
TRBD2 TRBJ2-1 - TRBV24-1 CATSDPGTSGTLMQFF TGTGCCACCAGTGATCCCGGGACTAGCGGGACCTTAATGCAGTTCTTC
- TRBJ1-3 - TRBV7-8 CASSSNGNTIYF TGTGCCAGCAGCTCCAATGGAAACACCATATATTTT
TRBD2 TRBJ2-1 - TRBV7-2 CASSLASGPYNEQFF TGTGCCAGCAGCTTAGCTAGCGGGCCCTACAATGAGCAGTTCTTC
- TRBJ2-3 - TRBV3-1/TRBV3-2 CASSQAQLWDTQYF TGTGCCAGCAGCCAAGCCCAGTTATGGGATACGCAGTATTTT
TRBD1 TRBJ1-2 - TRBV19 CASSSQGQGGYGYTF TGTGCCAGTAGTAGCCAGGGACAGGGGGGGTATGGCTACACCTTC
- TRBJ1-3 once TRBV4-1 CASSQVSGYNSGNTIYF TGCGCCAGCAGCCAAGTATCGGGGTACAACTCTGGAAACACCATATATTTT
- TRBJ2-2 once TRBV7-2 CASSLASTGELFF TGTGCCAGCAGCTTAGCCAGCACCGGGGAGCTGTTTTTT
TRBD1 TRBJ2-1 - TRBV6-2/TRBV6-3 CASSYPRGQGANEQFF TGTGCCAGCAGTTACCCTAGAGGACAGGGGGCTAATGAGCAGTTCTTC
- TRBJ2-1 - TRBV7-9 CASSLMSDNEQFF TGTGCCAGCAGCTTAATGAGTGACAATGAGCAGTTCTTC
- TRBJ1-2 few TRBV6-1 CASSEAVPGHDYGYTF TGTGCCAGCAGTGAAGCTGTGCCTGGACACGATTATGGCTACACCTTC
- TRBJ2-2 - TRBV5-1 CASSLRTKNTGELFF TGCGCCAGCAGCTTGCGGACTAAAAACACCGGGGAGCTGTTTTTT
TRBD1 TRBJ1-1 - TRBV7-9 CASRQGPNTEAFF TGTGCCAGCAGACAGGGGCCCAACACTGAAGCTTTCTTT
TRBD1 TRBJ1-5 - TRBV28 CASSFQGQGNQPQHF TGTGCCAGCAGTTTTCAGGGACAGGGCAATCAGCCCCAGCATTTT
TRBD1 TRBJ2-2 - TRBV29-1 CSAVSDRGTGELFF TGCAGCGCCGTTTCGGACAGGGGCACCGGGGAGCTGTTTTTT
TRBD2 TRBJ2-1 - TRBV5-1 CASSVDPAGPNEQFF TGCGCCAGCAGCGTCGACCCAGCGGGACCAAATGAGCAGTTCTTC
- TRBJ1-5 - TRBV10-1 CASSDRGCNQPQHF TGCGCCAGCAGTGATCGGGGTTGCAATCAGCCCCAGCATTTT
- TRBJ2-7 - TRBV5-6 CASTIRLVAPYEQYF TGTGCCAGCACGATCCGACTAGTCGCCCCCTACGAGCAGTACTTC
- TRBJ2-1 - TRBV6-5 CASSYSNGGEQFF TGTGCCAGCAGTTACTCGAATGGAGGTGAGCAGTTCTTC
- TRBJ2-3 - TRBV7-2 CASSLAWESLDTQYF TGTGCCAGCAGCTTAGCCTGGGAGTCCCTAGATACGCAGTATTTT
TRBD2 TRBJ2-1 - TRBV5-1 CASSPTRGGLAGTNEQFF TGCGCCAGCAGCCCAACCCGAGGCGGACTAGCGGGGACCAATGAGCAGTTCTTC
- TRBJ1-6 - TRBV3-1/TRBV3-2 CASRWAGDSPLHF TGTGCCAGCCGATGGGCGGGGGACTCACCCCTCCACTTT
TRBD2 TRBJ2-2 - TRBV9 CASSVTSGNTGELFF TGTGCCAGCAGCGTAACTAGCGGGAACACCGGGGAGCTGTTTTTT
TRBD2 TRBJ2-1 - TRBV7-6 CASSLGTSGSWDEQFF TGTGCCAGCAGCCTCGGGACTAGCGGGAGTTGGGATGAGCAGTTCTTC
TRBD2 TRBJ2-1 - TRBV5-1 CASSLSLMAGGRYNEQFF TGCGCCAGCAGCTTGTCCCTCATGGCGGGAGGGCGTTACAATGAGCAGTTCTTC
- TRBJ1-2 - TRBV7-8 CASSLGRGTNYGYTF TGTGCCAGCAGCTTAGGCCGGGGAACTAACTATGGCTACACCTTC
TRBD1 TRBJ2-7 - TRBV24-1 CATSDYRGGTYEQYF TGTGCCACCAGTGATTACAGGGGTGGGACCTACGAGCAGTACTTC
TRBD1 TRBJ1-1 - TRBV6-5 CASNPYGTGETEAFF TGTGCCAGTAATCCTTATGGGACAGGGGAGACTGAAGCTTTCTTT
- TRBJ2-1 - TRBV5-1 CASSGDTYNEQFF TGCGCCAGCAGCGGGGACACCTACAATGAGCAGTTCTTC
- TRBJ2-7 - TRBV7-2 CASSPGSPYEQYF TGTGCCAGCAGCCCCGGGAGTCCCTACGAGCAGTACTTC
- TRBJ2-2 - TRBV6-5 CASTYGAAGELFF TGTGCCAGCACCTATGGGGCAGCCGGGGAGCTGTTTTTT
TRBD1 TRBJ2-7 - TRBV6-1 CASSEFLTGGGYEQYF TGTGCCAGCAGTGAATTTTTGACAGGGGGTGGATACGAGCAGTACTTC
- TRBJ1-2 - TRBV27 CASSLGRVGYGYTF TGTGCCAGCAGTTTAGGGAGGGTGGGCTATGGCTACACCTTC
- TRBJ2-4 - TRBV21-1 CASSGRGVYGGGRERVNIQYF TGTGCCAGCAGCGGACGCGGAGTTTACGGGGGCGGGAGGGAGAGAGTAAACATTCAGTACTTC
TRBD2 TRBJ2-7 - TRBV7-2 CASSGGTSGRVEQYF TGTGCCAGCAGCGGGGGGACTAGCGGGAGGGTCGAGCAGTACTTC
TRBD2 TRBJ2-7 - TRBV7-2 CASSLLAGAYEQYF TGTGCCAGCAGCTTGCTAGCGGGGGCCTACGAGCAGTACTTC
- TRBJ2-1 - TRBV7-6 CASSFTAELYNEQFF TGTGCCAGCAGCTTTACCGCCGAACTTTACAATGAGCAGTTCTTC
TRBD2 TRBJ2-3 - TRBV2 CASSAAGGEGDTQYF TGTGCCAGCAGTGCCGCCGGGGGGGAGGGAGATACGCAGTATTTT
- TRBJ2-1 - TRBV20-1 CSAPAYNEQFF TGCAGTGCCCCCGCCTACAATGAGCAGTTCTTC